This T cell receptor (beta chain) was recorded in a study of radiotherapy plus CTLA-4 blockade in lung cancer. Study outcomes and limitations: Response, reportedly, was best predicted by interferon-beta along with early blood T cell clone dynamics.

The V segment lost 1 base and the J segment 1 base; nucleotides outside the gene matches: 5. This CDR3 has 15 amino acids. Germline CDR1 is SQVTM and CDR2 is ANQGSEA. Remarks on this clone: As yet, its antigen is unknown.

Using immunoSEQ multiplex PCR, the repertoire was profiled, and TCRdb retains in-frame clones only, with some absent. This sample has 60,000 or so clones, with 77% found just once. Sequencing used peripheral blood, obtained from a patient treated with radiotherapy plus ipilimumab. The source of this sequence is a human donor with non-small cell lung cancer who had a partial response to radiotherapy plus ipilimumab. The chain employs TRBV29-1 and TRBJ2-5; TRBD2 matches at 8 bases. The CDR3 nucleotides are TGCAGCGTTGAAGGTCACCGGGGGGGCCAAGAGACCCAGTACTTC. It codes for CSVEGHRGGQETQYF.